One sample yielded the 7 T cell receptor beta chains listed below, sequenced in a study of Tregs in tolerant kidney transplant recipients. Here immunoSEQ multiplex PCR was the method, and the copy in TCRdb shows in-frame clones only, minus some. The sample lists about 240,000 clones; approximately 83% were seen once. The specimen was CD4+ T cells from blood. The receptors stem from a human donor in good health.

This rearrangement joins TRBV2 to TRBJ1-1; no reliable D call. Trimming removed 5 bases at V and 1 base at J, with 11 bases between. The CDR3 runs to 14 residues. Germline CDR1 is SNHLY and CDR2 is FYNNEI. In DNA form, the CDR3 reads TGTGCCAGCAGTACAAGGGCTTCGAACACTGAAGCTTTCTTT. Protein product: CASSTRASNTEAFF.

In nucleotides, the CDR3 is TGCGCCAGCAGCTTGGAGGGACAGGGGATCGGCTTTAATGAAAAACTGTTTTTT. This sequence encodes CASSLEGQGIGFNEKLFF. The V gene is TRBV5-1, the J gene TRBJ1-4; 10 positions agree with TRBD1. Per the germline V gene, CDR1 is SGHRS and CDR2 is YFSETQ. The CDR3 has 18 amino acids. V dropped 0 bases and J dropped 4; count of bases not matched to a gene: 9.

This rearrangement joins TRBV19 to TRBJ1-2, with TRBD1 identical over 8 bases. V gave up 5 bases and J gave up 3 bases; unmatched junction bases: 2. Per the germline V gene, CDR1 is LNHDA and CDR2 is SQIVND (reference sequence). CDR3 size: 13 residues. The CDR3: CASSADRDYGYTF. CDR3 nucleotides: TGTGCCAGTAGTGCGGACAGGGACTATGGCTACACCTTC.

This chain uses TRBV11-2 with TRBJ2-7, with D maybe TRBD1 (6 bases). CDR3 size: 16 residues. Between the trimmed V and J ends, which lost 1 base and 0 bases, there was a span of 13 bases. Germline V gene lookup returns CDR1 SGHAT and CDR2 FQNNGV. The CDR3 loop reads CASSLGGGKSSYEQYF. Here the CDR3 DNA reads TGTGCCAGCAGCTTAGGAGGGGGAAAGTCCTCCTACGAGCAGTACTTC.

This clone has a single count. The chain joins TRBV29-1 to TRBJ1-4; D gene uncertain. V lost 3 bases to trimming and J lost 7 bases, with 18 bases between them. CDR1 and CDR2 from the germline V gene are SQVTM and ANQGSEA. This CDR3 has 15 residues. CDR3 sequence (DNA): TGCAGCGTTGAGAAGGCGGTGGGGAGAGGTGAAAAACTGTTTTTT. Translating gives CSVEKAVGRGEKLFF. The full variable domain, rest sourced from reference TRBV29-1 and TRBJ1-4, is SAVISQKPSRDICQRGTSLTIQCQVDSQVTMMFWYRQQPGQSLTLIATANQGSEATYESGFVIDKFPISRPNLTFSTLTVSNMSPEDSSIYLCSVEKAVGRGEKLFFGSGTQLSVL.

In this sample, this clone turned up a few times. The chain employs TRBV7-6 and TRBJ1-3; D is undetermined. The germline V gene encodes CDR1 SGHVS and CDR2 FNYEAQ. The CDR3 is made up of 16 amino acids. With 5 bases removed from V and 0 bases from J, the gap between germline ends came to 14 bases. Written as DNA, the CDR3 is TGTGCCAGCAGCCCACTCCCGAGCCTCTCTGGAAACACCATATATTTT. Its translation is CASSPLPSLSGNTIYF.

This chain connects TRBV2 to TRBJ1-5; TRBD1 is a possible D gene (6 bases). The V gene lost 6 bases and the J gene lost 11 bases, with 17 bases spanning the gap. Germline V gene data show CDR1 as SNHLY and CDR2 as FYNNEI. The CDR3 sequence is 13 residues long. CDR3 DNA sequence: TGTGCCAGCAGGGGCAGGGGTCCCATGGCCCAGCATTTT. It specifies CASRGRGPMAQHF.